These 27 T cell receptor beta chains were sequenced from one sample in a study of blood T cell repertoires in COVID-19. This table comes from immunoSEQ multiplex PCR, and its TCRdb copy is limited to in-frame clones, with some not included. The data show roughly 160,000 clones, 75% to 90% seen once. Sequencing was carried out using PBMCs or T cells enriched from blood (not recorded which). These receptor sequences come from a woman aged 55-70 years who had recovered from COVID-19.

The chain uses TRBV6-2 or TRBV6-3 and TRBJ2-5, with 12 bases fitting TRBD2. This CDR3 has 16 residues. CDR1 MNHEY and CDR2 SVGEGT come from the germline V gene. V was clipped by 6 bases and J by 5 bases; unmatched bases: 10. The CDR3 coding sequence is TGTGCCAGCAGCCCTGCTAGCGGGGGGGTCCGGGAGACCCAGTACTTC. It codes for CASSPASGGVRETQYF.

V gene TRBV19 combines with J gene TRBJ1-6, with TRBD1 matching 7 bases. Looked up from germline, CDR1 is LNHDA and CDR2 is SQIVND (reference sequence). CDR3 length: 14 amino acids. V shed 9 bases and J 8 bases; nucleotides not matched to a gene: 10. The CDR3 is CASTPGQNHSPLHF. CDR3 DNA sequence: TGTGCCAGCACCCCGGGACAGAATCATTCACCCCTCCACTTT.

The CDR3 nucleotides read TGTGCCATCAGTGATAGCGGGGGGGCCGCCAAGACCCAGTACTTC. Translating it yields CAISDSGGAAKTQYF. The chain has TRBV10-3 and TRBJ2-5; TRBD2 agrees at 11 bases. J was trimmed by 6 bases and V by 3 bases; bases with no gene match: 6. The germline V gene has CDR1 ENHRY and CDR2 SYGVKD. The CDR3 totals 15 residues.

V and J are TRBV19 and TRBJ1-3; D possibly corresponds to TRBD1 (6 bases). V gave up 5 bases and J gave up 2 bases, with 13 bases separating them. The CDR3 sequence is 15 residues long. CDR1 and CDR2 from the germline V gene are LNHDA and SQIVND (reference sequence). CDR3: CASSLQGSTGNTIYF. DNA of the CDR3: TGTGCCAGTAGTTTACAGGGATCCACTGGAAACACCATATATTTT.

The chain links TRBV11-2 to TRBJ2-1, with D tentatively TRBD1 (6 bases). Looked up from germline, CDR1 is SGHAT and CDR2 is FQNNGV. The CDR3 runs 13 residues. The V end lost 3 bases, the J end lost 6 bases, and 9 bases lay between the germline ends. CDR3 loop: CASSFTGSNEQFF. In nucleotides, the CDR3 is TGTGCCAGCAGCTTTACAGGGAGCAATGAGCAGTTCTTC.

The rearrangement uses TRBV5-5 and TRBJ2-7; D is perhaps TRBD2 (7 bases). V gave up 6 bases and J gave up 7 bases, with 20 bases separating them. Germline V lookup: CDR1 SGHKS, CDR2 YYEKEE (reference sequence). The CDR3 consists of 14 residues. CDR3 bases: TGTGCCAGCAATTGGGGGGGCTCCAAAAGTGAGCAGTACTTC. Its protein product is CASNWGGSKSEQYF. The variable domain in full, completed from reference TRBV5-5 and TRBJ2-7, reads DAGVTQSPTHLIKTRGQQVTLRCSPISGHKSVSWYQQVLGQGPQFIFQYYEKEERGRGNFPDRFSARQFPNYSSELNVNALLLGDSALYLCASNWGGSKSEQYFGPGTRLTVT.

This clone has just one count. The gene calls are TRBV30 and TRBJ1-3; 7 positions agree with TRBD1. CDR1 and CDR2 (germline): GTSNPN, SVGIG (reference sequence). The CDR3 contains 15 residues. J gave up 4 bases and V 2 bases, and 8 bases lay outside the gene matches. The CDR3 loop is CAWSITGVKGNTIYF. The CDR3 coding sequence is TGTGCCTGGAGTATAACAGGGGTGAAAGGAAACACCATATATTTT.

The chain links TRBV18 to TRBJ1-4, with D hard to call. CDR1 is KGHSH, CDR2 LQKENI, per germline. V was trimmed by 5 bases and J by 7 bases, leaving 17 bases between them. The CDR3 spans 15 residues. The CDR3 DNA follows: TGTGCCAGCTCATTACTCGAGGACTTAGGTGAAAAACTGTTTTTT. It translates to CASSLLEDLGEKLFF.

This chain uses TRBV7-2 with TRBJ2-3, with D possibly matching TRBD2 (6 bases). Germline CDR1 SGHTA, CDR2 FQGNSA. The V and J ends lost 5 bases and 4 bases respectively, with 19 bases between them. The CDR3 runs to 16 residues. As DNA, the CDR3 is TGTGCCAGCAGCCTTAGGGCGGGGCGGGGAGCAGATACGCAGTATTTT. The encoded protein is CASSLRAGRGADTQYF.

The chain uses TRBV5-5 and TRBJ1-1; possibly TRBD1 for D (5 bases). The germline V and J ends were trimmed by 3 bases and 0 bases, with 6 bases remaining between them. Germline V CDR1 and CDR2: SGHKS, YYEKEE (reference sequence). The CDR3 is 13 residues long. The CDR3 coding sequence is TGTGCCAGCAGCTCCAGGGTGAACACTGAAGCTTTCTTT. This encodes CASSSRVNTEAFF.

This clone was detected only once. V is TRBV6-4 and J is TRBJ2-3; TRBD2 might be the D (5 bases). V was shortened by 0 bases and J by 6 bases, with 13 bases between the two germline ends. The CDR3 loop spans 15 amino acids. CDR1 and CDR2 (germline): MRHNA, SNTAGT. CDR3 sequence: CASSDSSSVADTQYF. The CDR3 DNA reads as TGTGCCAGCAGTGACTCGAGTAGCGTAGCGGATACGCAGTATTTT.

This clone appeared a few times. The chain combines TRBV19 with TRBJ1-1, with D unclear. V was shortened by 7 bases and J by 1 base, with 10 bases between the two germline ends. This CDR3 comprises 13 residues. Per the germline V gene, CDR1 is LNHDA and CDR2 is SQIVND (reference sequence). The CDR3 coding sequence is TGTGCCAGTACCGACGGGAGGAACACTGAAGCTTTCTTT. It yields the protein CASTDGRNTEAFF.

This chain connects TRBV6-5 to TRBJ1-4; D unclear. Germline values: CDR1 MNHEY, CDR2 SVGAGI. Trimming left V 6 bases short and J 4 bases short, with 12 bases between. The CDR3 totals 14 residues. The CDR3 DNA is TGTGCCAGCAGCCAACCCGGTATTAATGAAAAACTGTTTTTT. Translation: CASSQPGINEKLFF.

This chain connects TRBV5-6 to TRBJ2-4; tentative D call: TRBD1 (6 bases). V lost 3 bases and J lost 1, with 8 bases in between. From germline, CDR1 is SGHDT and CDR2 YYEEEE. This CDR3 spans 14 amino acids. The CDR3 DNA reads TGTGCCAGCAGCTATGACAGGGCCAAAAACATTCAGTACTTC. This gives the protein CASSYDRAKNIQYF.

The chain is built from TRBV21-1 and TRBJ2-2; the table's D call TRBD1 went unverified against the DNA. TRBV21-1 is shown as a pseudogene. The CDR3 consists of 16 residues. CDR3 nucleotides: TGTGCCAGCAGCATAGGCAGGCAGGGGAACACCGGGGAGCTGTTTTTT. It translates to CASSIGRQGNTGELFF.

The V gene is TRBV4-1, the J gene TRBJ1-5; TRBD1 aligns across 12 bases. V lost 3 bases, J lost 5 bases, and 8 bases stayed unmatched. The CDR3 runs 17 residues. The germline gives CDR1 MGHRA, CDR2 YSYEKL. The CDR3 nucleotides read TGCGCCAGCAGCCAGGGACAGGGGGCAGGGTACGATCAGCCCCAGCATTTT. This gives the protein CASSQGQGAGYDQPQHF.

V and J are TRBV5-1 and TRBJ1-5; 8 positions match TRBD1. Unmatched junction bases numbered 3, after V lost 2 bases and J lost 5 bases. The CDR3 length is 14 residues. Germline values: CDR1 SGHRS, CDR2 YFSETQ. The chain's CDR3 is CASSLSGGDQPQHF. The CDR3 nucleotides are TGCGCCAGCAGCTTATCAGGGGGCGATCAGCCCCAGCATTTT.

The chain joins TRBV2 to TRBJ2-1; D gene unclear. The V gene lost 4 bases and the J gene lost 5 bases, with 3 bases spanning the gap. Germline V gene data show CDR1 as SNHLY and CDR2 as FYNNEI. The CDR3 consists of 11 residues. The CDR3 protein is CASSGHNEQFF. The CDR3 bases are TGTGCCAGCAGTGGGCACAATGAGCAGTTCTTC.

The V and J genes are TRBV6-2 or TRBV6-3 and TRBJ2-3, with D hard to call. Germline V CDR1 and CDR2: MNHEY, SVGEGT. The CDR3 contains 13 residues. Trimming pared 2 bases from V and 3 bases from J, leaving 6 bases between. CDR3 sequence (DNA): TGTGCCAGCAGTTACCACTGGACAGATACGCAGTATTTT. Amino acid sequence: CASSYHWTDTQYF.

This chain uses TRBV5-6 with TRBJ2-3; 9 nucleotides line up with TRBD2. CDR1 is SGHDT and CDR2 is YYEEEE in the germline V gene. This CDR3 has 17 amino acids. V was pared by 9 bases and J by 2 bases, with 16 bases of the junction left unmatched. CDR3 residues: CATKSGGPFITTDTQYF. In nucleotides, the CDR3 is TGTGCCACCAAGAGCGGGGGGCCTTTCATAACCACAGATACGCAGTATTTT.

The CDR3 DNA follows: TGTGCCAGCAGTGAATACCCGGACATCGGTGGCTACACCTTC. Amino acids: CASSEYPDIGGYTF. V gene TRBV25-1 combines with J gene TRBJ1-2; possible D gene TRBD1, 5 bases. V was trimmed by 0 bases and J by 7 bases, leaving 12 bases between them. Germline V gives CDR1 MGHDK, CDR2 SYGVNS. The CDR3 covers 14 residues.

The chain carries TRBV15 and TRBJ2-6; D remains ambiguous. The CDR3 spans 13 residues. V lost 5 bases, J lost 1 base, and 3 bases lay in between. CDR1 LNHNV and CDR2 YYDKDF come from the germline V gene (reference sequence). The CDR3 is CATSLSGANVLTF. In nucleotides, the CDR3 is TGTGCCACCAGCCTTTCTGGGGCCAACGTCCTGACTTTC.

The CDR3 region is CASGRGGDTQYF. In DNA, the CDR3 is TGTGCCAGCGGCCGCGGCGGGGATACGCAGTATTTT. The chain uses TRBV12-3 or TRBV12-4 and TRBJ2-3; D may be TRBD2 (5 bases). V lost 8 bases to trimming and J lost 6 bases, with 12 bases between them. The CDR3 spans 12 residues.

V usage is TRBV27 and J usage is TRBJ2-1, with D tentatively TRBD1 (5 bases). V gave up 5 bases and J gave up 3 bases, with 11 bases separating them. The CDR3 loop spans 14 amino acids. The germline V gene encodes CDR1 MNHEY and CDR2 SMNVEV (reference sequence). The CDR3 DNA reads as TGTGCCAGCAGTGCCCGACAGTACTACAATGAGCAGTTCTTC. It translates to CASSARQYYNEQFF.

V usage is TRBV27 and J usage is TRBJ1-3; D is possibly TRBD1 (5 bases). Germline V CDR1 and CDR2: MNHEY, SMNVEV (reference sequence). The CDR3 sequence is 15 residues long. The ends were cut back, 2 bases at V and 0 bases at J, with 8 bases in the middle. DNA of the CDR3: TGTGCCAGCAGTTTACAGGGAGGCTCTGGAAACACCATATATTTT. Protein: CASSLQGGSGNTIYF.

The chain couples TRBV30 to TRBJ1-5; 12 bases map to TRBD1. From germline, CDR1 is GTSNPN and CDR2 SVGIG (reference sequence). J lost 6 bases, V lost 3 bases, and 3 bases had no gene match. This CDR3 contains 14 residues. CDR3 residues: CAWRGQGAGQPQHF. The CDR3 DNA follows: TGTGCCTGGAGGGGACAGGGGGCTGGTCAGCCCCAGCATTTT.

The chain employs TRBV21-1 and TRBJ2-7; TRBD2 is taken as the D call from the table, unchecked against the DNA. TRBV21-1 is marked as a pseudogene. The CDR3 is made up of 17 amino acids. As DNA, the CDR3 is TGTGCCAGCAGCTCAAAGTTGGGGTTGAGGGACTCCTACGAGCAGTACTTC. It is translated as CASSSKLGLRDSYEQYF.